This TCR beta chain was identified in a study of CD8 T cells in ankylosing spondylitis. Study outcomes and limitations: For ankylosing spondylitis blood, a TCR beta motif of 7 or 8 highly homologous variants appeared characteristic.

The sample holds a few counts of this clonotype. Antigen: not known. The CDR3 covers 13 residues. The V gene end was trimmed by 0 bases and the J gene end by 8 bases; junction bases not matched to a gene: 3. Germline CDR1 and CDR2: SGDLS and YYNGEE. It was by quantitative 5'-RACE with molecular barcodes that TCR beta libraries were made. TCRdb recomputed calls from the 5' RACE reads with MiXCR, one row per CDR3 protein. This table holds around 770,000 distinct CDR3 sequences, under 20% found once. The V call is TRBV9, the J call TRBJ1-2; 8 positions match TRBD1. The receptor was derived from a male donor with ankylosing spondylitis. The sequenced sample was blood, either unsorted or a sorted T cell fraction (not recorded which). The CDR3 here is CASSVGQGRGYTF. DNA for the CDR3: TGTGCCAGCAGCGTAGGACAGGGGCGAGGCTACACCTTC.